The sequence of this T cell receptor (beta chain) was determined in a study of blood T cell repertoires in COVID-19 (dated by TCRdb to about 2020). Study-level background: Collaborator samples came from the United States, Italy and Spain and covered acute and convalescent phases of COVID-19. The material from the prospective study consisted of cDNA or gDNA derived from T cells, B-cell-depleted T cells, or PBMCs. The dataset comprised deeply sampled blood TCRbeta repertoires from subjects exposed to, actively infected with, or recovered from COVID-19. The repertoires were released in a freely available public database intended as a resource for research on the immune response to SARS-CoV-2. The samples were drawn from the first 160 participants of the ongoing ImmuneRACE study and from 950 to 1,500 subjects provided by 6 global collaborators. A de-identified subject ID, COVID-19 status, age in years and sex were almost always included in the sample metadata. Where available, HLA class I and class II types were taken from metadata supplied by the sample provider and were not determined by assay-based typing.

TCRbeta CDR3 regions were amplified from genomic DNA by means of the immunoSEQ Assay, a bias-controlled multiplex PCR. From the authors' description of their analysis: Nucleated cell counts per sample were estimated from amplification of reference gene primers within the assay. To quantify the absolute abundance of each unique TCRbeta CDR3 rearrangement, sequence reads were collapsed and filtered. For each sample, productive Simpson clonality was calculated by taking the square root of Simpson's diversity index across productive rearrangements. Held by TCRdb, this immuneACCESS table contains in-frame sequences only and omits some clones. Under half of the omission traces to an unresolved V gene where checked; the cause of the rest is unknown. The V and J calls and clone size come from that table; D and trimming were worked out from the DNA. Here the sample has 370,000 or so clones; about 80% occur a single time. More than 0.95% of the sample rests with the top ten.

V is reduced by 8 bases and J by 1 base, leaving a spacing of 12 bases between them. Measured from the cysteine to the phenylalanine, the CDR3 is 13 residues long. Only CDR3 DNA remains: 39 bases, in frame from the first base. The germline V gene (reference sequence) yields LNHDA for CDR1 and SQIVND for CDR2. The paper's findings and limits, for the study overall: The amount of clinical and demographic metadata varied by source and participant and was provided uncurated.

A remark on this clone: Which antigen it targets is not known. Base quality data are lacking; no much larger clone is found one base away.

Whole blood was collected in K2EDTA tubes by collaborating institutions according to the institutions' own protocols. For TCRbeta analysis, collaborators shipped samples in one of three forms: frozen whole blood, isolated PBMCs, or DNA extracted from either of those sample types. Sequencing used peripheral blood. The receptor chain draws on TRBV19 and TRBJ2-7; the best D guess is TRBD1, with 5 bases matching. This sequence was found in a human donor with acute or convalescent COVID-19. The donor label of this sample is uncertain. The nucleotide sequence reads as follows: TGTGCCAGTGGGGCAGGGATGTCCTACGAGCAGTACTTC. Translated, it reads CASGAGMSYEQYF. Supplemented by the reference TRBV19 and TRBJ2-7 proteins around the CDR3, the complete variable domain is DGGITQSPKYLFRKEGQNVTLSCEQNLNHDAMYWYRQDPGQGLRLIYYSQIVNDFQKGDIAEGYSVSREKKESFPLTVTSAQKNPTAFYLCASGAGMSYEQYFGPGTRLTVT.